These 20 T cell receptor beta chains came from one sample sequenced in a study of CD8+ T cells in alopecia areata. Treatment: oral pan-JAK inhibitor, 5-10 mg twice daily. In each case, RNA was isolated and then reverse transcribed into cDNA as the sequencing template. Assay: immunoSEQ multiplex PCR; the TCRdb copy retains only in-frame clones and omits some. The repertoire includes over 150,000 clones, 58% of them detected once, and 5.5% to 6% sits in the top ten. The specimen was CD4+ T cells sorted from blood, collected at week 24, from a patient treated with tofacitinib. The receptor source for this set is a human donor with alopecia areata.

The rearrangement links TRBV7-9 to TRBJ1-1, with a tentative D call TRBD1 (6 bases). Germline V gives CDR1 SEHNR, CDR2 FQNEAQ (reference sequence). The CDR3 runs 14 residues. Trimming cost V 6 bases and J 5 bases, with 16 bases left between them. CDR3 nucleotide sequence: TGTGCCAGCAGTCCCGGGGGTAGGGGGACTGAAGCTTTCTTT. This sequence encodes CASSPGGRGTEAFF.

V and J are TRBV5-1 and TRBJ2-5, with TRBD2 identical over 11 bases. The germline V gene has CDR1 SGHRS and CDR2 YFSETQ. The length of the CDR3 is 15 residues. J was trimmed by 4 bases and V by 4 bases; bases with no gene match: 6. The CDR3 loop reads CASSGLAGGRETQYF. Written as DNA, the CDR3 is TGCGCCAGCAGCGGTCTAGCGGGAGGAAGAGAGACCCAGTACTTC.

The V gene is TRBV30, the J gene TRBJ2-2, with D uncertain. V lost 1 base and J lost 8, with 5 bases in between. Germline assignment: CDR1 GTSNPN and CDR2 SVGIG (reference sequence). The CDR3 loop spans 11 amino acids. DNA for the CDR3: TGTGCCTGGAGTGAAAGGGGGGAGCTGTTTTTT. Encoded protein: CAWSERGELFF.

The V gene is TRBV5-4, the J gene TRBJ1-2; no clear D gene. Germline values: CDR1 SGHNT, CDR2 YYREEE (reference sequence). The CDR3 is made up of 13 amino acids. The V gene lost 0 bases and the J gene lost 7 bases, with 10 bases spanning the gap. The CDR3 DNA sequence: TGTGCCAGCAGCTTGGACGAGCACTCTGGCTACACCTTC. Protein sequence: CASSLDEHSGYTF.

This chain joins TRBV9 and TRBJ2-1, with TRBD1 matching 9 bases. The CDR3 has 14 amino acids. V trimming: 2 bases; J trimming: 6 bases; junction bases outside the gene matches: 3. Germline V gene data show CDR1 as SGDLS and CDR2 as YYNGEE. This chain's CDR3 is CASSVGTGFNEQFF. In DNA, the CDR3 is TGTGCCAGCAGCGTCGGGACAGGGTTCAATGAGCAGTTCTTC.

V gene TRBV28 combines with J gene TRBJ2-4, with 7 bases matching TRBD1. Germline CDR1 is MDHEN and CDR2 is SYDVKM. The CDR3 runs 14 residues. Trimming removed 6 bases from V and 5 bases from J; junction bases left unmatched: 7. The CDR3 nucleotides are TGTGCCAGCAGACCACAGGGGCTCCAAAACATTCAGTACTTC. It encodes CASRPQGLQNIQYF.

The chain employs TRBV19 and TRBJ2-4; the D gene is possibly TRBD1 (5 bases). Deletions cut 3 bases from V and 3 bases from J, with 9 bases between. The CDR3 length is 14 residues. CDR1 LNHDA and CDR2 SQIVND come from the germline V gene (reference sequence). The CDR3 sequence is CASSIAGIKNIQYF. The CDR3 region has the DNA TGTGCCAGTAGTATCGCAGGGATCAAAAACATTCAGTACTTC.

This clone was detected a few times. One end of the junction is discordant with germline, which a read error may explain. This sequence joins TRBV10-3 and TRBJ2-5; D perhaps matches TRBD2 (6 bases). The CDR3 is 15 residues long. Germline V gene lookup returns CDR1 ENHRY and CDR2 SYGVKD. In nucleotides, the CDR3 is TGTGCCAGCAGTTCTCTCACGGGCCGGCGGGGGACCCAGTACTTC. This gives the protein CASSSLTGRRGTQYF.

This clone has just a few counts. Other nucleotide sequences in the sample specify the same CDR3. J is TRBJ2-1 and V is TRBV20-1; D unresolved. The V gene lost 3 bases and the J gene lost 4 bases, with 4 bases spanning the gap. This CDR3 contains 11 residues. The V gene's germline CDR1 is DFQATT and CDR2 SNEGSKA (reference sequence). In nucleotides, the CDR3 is TGCAGTGCTAGCGGTTACAATGAGCAGTTCTTC. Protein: CSASGYNEQFF.

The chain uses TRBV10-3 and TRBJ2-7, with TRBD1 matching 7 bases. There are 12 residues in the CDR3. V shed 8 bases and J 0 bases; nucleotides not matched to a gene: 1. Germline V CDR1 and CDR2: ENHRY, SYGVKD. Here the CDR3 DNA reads TGTGCCATCGGGACAGTCTCCTACGAGCAGTACTTC. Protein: CAIGTVSYEQYF.

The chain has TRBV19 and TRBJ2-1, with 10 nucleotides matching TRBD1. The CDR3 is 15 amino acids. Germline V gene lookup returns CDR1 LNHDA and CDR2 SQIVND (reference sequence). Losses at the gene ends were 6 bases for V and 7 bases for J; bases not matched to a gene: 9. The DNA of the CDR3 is TGTGCCAGTAGCAAGATGACAGGGGGCTTTAATGAGCAGTTCTTC. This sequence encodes CASSKMTGGFNEQFF. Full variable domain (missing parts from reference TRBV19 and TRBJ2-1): DGGITQSPKYLFRKEGQNVTLSCEQNLNHDAMYWYRQDPGQGLRLIYYSQIVNDFQKGDIAEGYSVSREKKESFPLTVTSAQKNPTAFYLCASSKMTGGFNEQFFGPGTRLTVL.

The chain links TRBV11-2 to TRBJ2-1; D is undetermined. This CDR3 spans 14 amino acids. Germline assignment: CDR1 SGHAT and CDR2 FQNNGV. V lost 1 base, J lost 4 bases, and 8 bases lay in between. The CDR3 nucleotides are TGTGCCAGCAGCTTAGGGCCGGAGTACAATGAGCAGTTCTTC. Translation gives CASSLGPEYNEQFF.

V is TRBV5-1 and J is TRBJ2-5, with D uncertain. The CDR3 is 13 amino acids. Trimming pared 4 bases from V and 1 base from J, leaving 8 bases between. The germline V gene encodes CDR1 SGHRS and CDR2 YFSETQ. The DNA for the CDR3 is TGCGCCAGCAGCCCTATCCGCCAAGAGACCCAGTACTTC. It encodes CASSPIRQETQYF.

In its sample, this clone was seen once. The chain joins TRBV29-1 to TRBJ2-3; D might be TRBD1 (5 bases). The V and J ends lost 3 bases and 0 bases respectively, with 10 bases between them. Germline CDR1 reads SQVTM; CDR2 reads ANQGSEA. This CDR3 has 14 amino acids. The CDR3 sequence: CSVEGPLSTDTQYF. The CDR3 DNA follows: TGCAGCGTTGAGGGGCCCCTGAGCACAGATACGCAGTATTTT.

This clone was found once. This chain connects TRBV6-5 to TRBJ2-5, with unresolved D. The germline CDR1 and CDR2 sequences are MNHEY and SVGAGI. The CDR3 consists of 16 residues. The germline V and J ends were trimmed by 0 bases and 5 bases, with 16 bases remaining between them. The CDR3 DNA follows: TGTGCCAGCAGTTACTCCTTCGGGTCCACTGAGGAGACCCAGTACTTC. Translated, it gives CASSYSFGSTEETQYF.

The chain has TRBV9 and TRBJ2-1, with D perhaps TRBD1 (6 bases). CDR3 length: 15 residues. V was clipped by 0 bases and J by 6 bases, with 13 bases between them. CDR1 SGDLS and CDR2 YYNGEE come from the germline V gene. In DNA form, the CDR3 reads TGTGCCAGCAGCGTAGTAGGGCAGGGGAGCAATGAGCAGTTCTTC. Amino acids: CASSVVGQGSNEQFF.

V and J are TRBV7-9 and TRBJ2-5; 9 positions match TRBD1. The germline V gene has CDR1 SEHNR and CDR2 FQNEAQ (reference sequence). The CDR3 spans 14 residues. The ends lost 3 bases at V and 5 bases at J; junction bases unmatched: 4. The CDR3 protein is CASSFRTGVETQYF. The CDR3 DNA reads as TGTGCCAGCAGCTTTAGGACAGGGGTTGAGACCCAGTACTTC.

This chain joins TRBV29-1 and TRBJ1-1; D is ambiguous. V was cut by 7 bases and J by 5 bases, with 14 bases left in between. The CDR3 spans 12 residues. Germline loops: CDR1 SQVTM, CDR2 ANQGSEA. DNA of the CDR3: TGCAGCGGTCGTATGGGATTTACTGAAGCTTTCTTT. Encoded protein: CSGRMGFTEAFF. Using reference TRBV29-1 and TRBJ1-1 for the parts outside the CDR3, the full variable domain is SAVISQKPSRDICQRGTSLTIQCQVDSQVTMMFWYRQQPGQSLTLIATANQGSEATYESGFVIDKFPISRPNLTFSTLTVSNMSPEDSSIYLCSGRMGFTEAFFGQGTRLTVV.

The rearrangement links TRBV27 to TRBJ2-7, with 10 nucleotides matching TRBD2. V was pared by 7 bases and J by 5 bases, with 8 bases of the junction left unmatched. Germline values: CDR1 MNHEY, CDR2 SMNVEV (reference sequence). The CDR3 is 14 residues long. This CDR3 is CASNPLAGVNEQYF. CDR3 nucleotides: TGTGCCAGCAACCCCCTAGCGGGAGTGAACGAGCAGTACTTC.

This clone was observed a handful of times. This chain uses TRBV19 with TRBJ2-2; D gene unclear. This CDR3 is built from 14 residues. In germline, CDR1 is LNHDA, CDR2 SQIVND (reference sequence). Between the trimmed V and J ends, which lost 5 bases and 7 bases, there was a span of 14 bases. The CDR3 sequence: CASSLGLAGGELFF. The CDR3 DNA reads TGTGCCAGTAGTCTGGGCCTGGCCGGCGGGGAGCTGTTTTTT.